This T cell receptor (beta chain) was sequenced in a study of T cell responses to AZD1222 COVID-19 vaccine. Here immunoSEQ multiplex PCR was the method, and the copy in TCRdb shows in-frame clones only, minus some. The table has more than 35,000 clones, 83% seen once. Study observations and caveats: Baseline seropositivity characterized only six or seven AZD1222 recipients.

Comment on this clone: The antigen remains unidentified.

The receptor was isolated from an adult in good health. The sequencing used peripheral blood, collected on day 0 of AZD1222 vaccination.

The CDR3 DNA reads as TGTGCCAGCAGTTACACTGGGACTTTCGAGCAGTACTTC. Protein product: CASSYTGTFEQYF. V is TRBV6-5 and J is TRBJ2-7, with TRBD2 as a possible D gene (6 bases). The length of the CDR3 is 13 residues. The V end was cut by 2 bases, the J end by 6 bases, with 11 bases between. Per germline, CDR1 MNHEY and CDR2 SVGAGI.